This T cell receptor (beta chain) was captured in a study of CD8 T cells in Susac syndrome. RNA amounts of roughly 0.45 to 1 ug underwent reverse transcription with random hexamers. TCRdb processed the immunoSEQ multiplex PCR reads anew with MiXCR; each CDR3 protein has one entry. The repertoire holds about 430,000 distinct CDR3 sequences, with approximately 85% as singletons. The germline V gene encodes CDR1 WSHSY and CDR2 SAAADI. V was clipped by 5 bases and J by 3 bases, with 13 bases between them. The CDR3 covers 14 residues. Specimen: CD8+ T cells from PBMCs. The genes are TRBV10-2 and TRBJ1-1; no definite D call. The clonotype was recovered from a human donor with multiple sclerosis. The DNA of the CDR3 is TGCGCCAGCAGTACCAACTCACAATACACTGAAGCTTTCTTT. This codes for CASSTNSQYTEAFF.